This T cell receptor (beta chain) was identified during a study of T cells in Graves' hyperthyroidism and ophthalmopathy. Study information: Peripheral blood was collected at initial diagnosis, before any treatment.

This clonotype was observed at least ten times. Germline CDR1 GTSNPN, CDR2 SVGIG (reference sequence). This CDR3 is 13 amino acids long. The V end lost 4 bases, the J end lost 4 bases, and 13 bases lay between the germline ends. Template material for amplifying TCR beta CDR3 regions consisted of RNA transcripts. The study used the HTBI primer set for a first-round RT-PCR of the TCR CDR3. One entry per CDR3 protein results from TCRdb running MiXCR on the multiplex PCR reads. The sample lists under 350,000 distinct CDR3 sequences; roughly 13% were seen once. The source of this sequence is a woman aged 30 to 39 with Graves' hyperthyroidism that later progressed to Graves' ophthalmopathy. The rearrangement joins TRBV30 to TRBJ1-2; D unclear. The sequenced sample was blood. The CDR3 nucleotides are TGTGCCTGGAATATTGACCGGGCCTATGGCTACACCTTC. Translation: CAWNIDRAYGYTF.